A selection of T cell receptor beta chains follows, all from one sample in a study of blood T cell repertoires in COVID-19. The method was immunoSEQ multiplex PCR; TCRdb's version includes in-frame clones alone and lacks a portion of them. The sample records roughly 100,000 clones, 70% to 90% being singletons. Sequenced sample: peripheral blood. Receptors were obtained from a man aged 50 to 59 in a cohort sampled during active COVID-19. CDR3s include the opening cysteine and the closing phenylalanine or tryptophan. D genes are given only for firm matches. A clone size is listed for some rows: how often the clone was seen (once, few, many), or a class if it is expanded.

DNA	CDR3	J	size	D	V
TGTGCCAGCAGCCATCGAGCCGACACAGATACGCAGTATTTT	CASSHRADTDTQYF	TRBJ2-3	-	-	TRBV4-2
TGCGCCAGCAGCCTCGGGACACCTAGCACAGATACGCAGTATTTT	CASSLGTPSTDTQYF	TRBJ2-3	-	-	TRBV5-1
TGTGCCAGTAGTTCCAGGGTTCCTTCGGGTCCCGGGGAGCTGTTTTTT	CASSSRVPSGPGELFF	TRBJ2-2	-	-	TRBV19
TGCGCCAGCCAAGACCAGCGGGGGGGCCAAGAGACCCAGTACTTC	CASQDQRGGQETQYF	TRBJ2-5	-	TRBD2	TRBV5-1
TGTGCCAGCAGGTCCGGGACTAGAGGGATCGGTGAGCAGTTCTTC	CASRSGTRGIGEQFF	TRBJ2-1	-	TRBD2	TRBV6-6
TGTGCCAGCAGGTTGGCGGGGTTGCCAGATACGCAGTATTTT	CASRLAGLPDTQYF	TRBJ2-3	-	-	TRBV6-5
TGTGCCAGCAGCTCTCTAGCGGGAGAAAAGGGCTCCTACAATGAGCAGTTCTTC	CASSSLAGEKGSYNEQFF	TRBJ2-1	-	TRBD2	TRBV7-9
TGTGCCAGCAGCGAGGGGGCGAACACAGATACGCAGTATTTT	CASSEGANTDTQYF	TRBJ2-3	-	TRBD1	TRBV2
TGTGCCAGCAGCGCAAAAGGGACTAGCGGGGGGGCAGATACGCAGTATTTT	CASSAKGTSGGADTQYF	TRBJ2-3	-	TRBD2	TRBV7-8
TGTGCCAGCAGCGCAACAATATACGAGCAGTACTTC	CASSATIYEQYF	TRBJ2-7	-	-	TRBV11-2
TGTGCCAGCAGCTTATCGCGACAGGGGAGTCAGCCCCAGCATTTT	CASSLSRQGSQPQHF	TRBJ1-5	-	TRBD1	TRBV7-8
TGTGCCAGCAGCCCACAGGGTAGAGGCGGAAACACCATATATTTT	CASSPQGRGGNTIYF	TRBJ1-3	-	-	TRBV7-9
TGTGCCAGCAGTTTGCAGTCCGGGGGAGATACGCAGTATTTT	CASSLQSGGDTQYF	TRBJ2-3	-	-	TRBV2
TGTGCCAGCAGCCAAGCTAGCGGGGGGGAGTTAGAGCAGTACTTC	CASSQASGGELEQYF	TRBJ2-7	once	TRBD2	TRBV4-2
TGTGCCAGCTCGCCGGGACTAGCGGGGAGCTACAATGAGCAGTTCTTC	CASSPGLAGSYNEQFF	TRBJ2-1	-	TRBD2	TRBV18
TGTGCCAGCTCACCGAGGGACAGGGGGCACCCAATGAACACTGAAGCTTTCTTT	CASSPRDRGHPMNTEAFF	TRBJ1-1	-	TRBD1	TRBV18
TGCAGTGCTAGTCCTCTTGTCCCGGGACAGGGGGTGAACACTGAAGCTTTCTTT	CSASPLVPGQGVNTEAFF	TRBJ1-1	-	TRBD1	TRBV20-1
TGTGCCAGCAGACCTCAGGGGGGACTCTATGGCTACACCTTC	CASRPQGGLYGYTF	TRBJ1-2	-	TRBD1	TRBV6-5
TGTGCCACCAGTGATTTGCGCAGGGGGAATGAGCAGTTCTTC	CATSDLRRGNEQFF	TRBJ2-1	-	TRBD1	TRBV24-1
TGTGCCAGCAGCTTGGGACAAACCGGGGAGCTGTTTTTT	CASSLGQTGELFF	TRBJ2-2	few	-	TRBV7-2
TGCGCCAGCAGCTTGGAACAGCACACTGAAGCTTTCTTT	CASSLEQHTEAFF	TRBJ1-1	-	-	TRBV5-1
TGTGCCAGCAGTGGTGGCTACCAAGAGACCCAGTACTTC	CASSGGYQETQYF	TRBJ2-5	once	-	TRBV2
TGTGCCAGTACCCCGGTCCATAACTATGGCTACACCTTC	CASTPVHNYGYTF	TRBJ1-2	-	-	TRBV19